The rows below give T cell receptor beta chains drawn from one sample of a study of cytomegalovirus exposure and HLA in healthy donors. Profiled with immunoSEQ multiplex PCR; TCRdb holds only in-frame clones, not every one. Here the sample table reports tens of thousands of clones. Sequenced material: PBMCs. These receptors were obtained from a male donor in good health and CMV-seronegative. CDR3s leave out the opening cysteine and the closing phenylalanine or tryptophan. The order of the fields is J gene, V gene, CDR3 protein.

J: TRBJ1-1
V: TRBV15
CDR3: ATSPLTEAF

J: TRBJ2-2
V: TRBV7-3
CDR3: ASRQQGNTGELF

J: TRBJ1-3
V: TRBV18
CDR3: ASSPPARSGNTIY

J: TRBJ2-2
V: TRBV27
CDR3: ATYPLAGGPTGELF

J: TRBJ2-2
V: TRBV7-9
CDR3: ASSLFSVTGENTGELF

J: TRBJ1-2
V: TRBV9
CDR3: ASSVVGQDGYT

J: TRBJ2-1
V: TRBV2
CDR3: ASSDRASGSGPNEQF

J: TRBJ2-5
V: TRBV4-3
CDR3: ASSQVGTGQETQY

J: TRBJ2-7
V: TRBV7-9
CDR3: ALTRAETYEQY

J: TRBJ2-7
V: TRBV28
CDR3: ASTSQVPPYEQY

J: TRBJ2-3
V: TRBV4-3
CDR3: ASSLTGVNTDTQY

J: TRBJ2-1
V: TRBV5-6
CDR3: ASNFELGQGRGDEQF

J: TRBJ1-5
V: TRBV28
CDR3: ASSLEAVREQPQH

J: TRBJ1-4
V: TRBV7-2
CDR3: ASSVSGTGRTNEKLF

J: TRBJ2-7
V: TRBV18
CDR3: ASSRGLAGAEYEQY

J: TRBJ2-5
V: TRBV27
CDR3: ASRSTSGGKETQY

J: TRBJ1-4
V: TRBV28
CDR3: ASSRGATNEKLF

J: TRBJ1-2
V: TRBV15
CDR3: ATSSDRKLNYGYT

J: TRBJ2-2
V: TRBV5-1
CDR3: ASSLGSSTNTGELF

J: TRBJ1-4
V: TRBV7-2
CDR3: ASSDMASRSQKLF

J: TRBJ2-7
V: TRBV4-1
CDR3: ASSLVYDRDNYEQY

J: TRBJ2-7
V: TRBV9
CDR3: ASSVEGKGAYEQY

J: TRBJ1-1
V: TRBV18
CDR3: ASSPGAGNTEAF

J: TRBJ1-1
V: TRBV18
CDR3: ASSDYSGDAEAF

J: TRBJ2-5
V: TRBV7-7
CDR3: ASSLGGGGETQY

J: TRBJ2-7
V: TRBV7-2
CDR3: ASSRQGASEQY

J: TRBJ2-3
V: TRBV27
CDR3: ASSPVLAGRTDTQY

J: TRBJ1-2
V: TRBV18
CDR3: ASSPGTGGYGYT

J: TRBJ2-3
V: TRBV7-8
CDR3: ASSLEGRARTDTQY

J: TRBJ2-3
V: TRBV6-5
CDR3: ASSPRGSGTDTQY

J: TRBJ1-5
V: TRBV10-3
CDR3: AISDGTGGTYSNQPQH

J: TRBJ1-1
V: TRBV15
CDR3: ATSRQGITEAF

J: TRBJ1-1
V: TRBV5-6
CDR3: ASSLEGEGFTEAF

J: TRBJ2-7
V: TRBV7-2
CDR3: ASSSGGASTYEQY

J: TRBJ2-7
V: TRBV5-6
CDR3: ASSSGTGWREQY

J: TRBJ1-1
V: TRBV30
CDR3: AWSMTVNTEDF

J: TRBJ1-1
V: TRBV5-1
CDR3: ASSSRGTASGQFSEAF

J: TRBJ1-5
V: TRBV9
CDR3: ASSVGGGNQPQH

J: TRBJ2-1
V: TRBV2
CDR3: ASGLGLAEAPPRYNEQF

J: TRBJ1-4
V: TRBV28
CDR3: ASRTVAAGFTEKLF

J: TRBJ2-2
V: TRBV5-1
CDR3: ASSLSTGKNTGELF

J: TRBJ1-3
V: TRBV28
CDR3: ASSGGIGNTIY

J: TRBJ2-3
V: TRBV5-1
CDR3: ASRPAGGDTQY

J: TRBJ2-7
V: TRBV11-2
CDR3: ASSLVQGSGDEQY

J: TRBJ2-7
V: TRBV5-1
CDR3: ASSSGGRTGSYEQY

J: TRBJ1-2
V: TRBV28
CDR3: ASTAQGRGYT

J: .
V: TRBV5-1
CDR3: ASSSQTAGGPYEQY

J: TRBJ2-3
V: TRBV6-5
CDR3: ASSYSSPGGDTQY

J: TRBJ2-5
V: TRBV25-1
CDR3: ASSLRGGPRETQY

J: .
V: TRBV7-2
CDR3: ASSRNRGHAYEQY

J: TRBJ1-1
V: TRBV7-3
CDR3: ASSFSTGLNTEAF

J: TRBJ1-2
V: TRBV4-3
CDR3: ASSQGQGVYGYT